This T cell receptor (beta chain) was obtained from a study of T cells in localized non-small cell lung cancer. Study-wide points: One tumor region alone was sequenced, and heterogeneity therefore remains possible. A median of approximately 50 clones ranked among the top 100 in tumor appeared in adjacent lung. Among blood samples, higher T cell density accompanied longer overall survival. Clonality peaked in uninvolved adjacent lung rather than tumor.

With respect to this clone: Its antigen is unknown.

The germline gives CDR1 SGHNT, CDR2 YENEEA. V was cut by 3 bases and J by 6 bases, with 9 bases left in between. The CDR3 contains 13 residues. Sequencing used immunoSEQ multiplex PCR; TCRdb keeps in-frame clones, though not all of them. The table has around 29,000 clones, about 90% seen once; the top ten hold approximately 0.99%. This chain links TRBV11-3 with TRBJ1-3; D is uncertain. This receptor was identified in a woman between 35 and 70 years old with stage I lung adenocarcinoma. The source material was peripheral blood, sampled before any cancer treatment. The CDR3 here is CASSFESSNTIYF. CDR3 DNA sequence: TGTGCCAGCAGCTTCGAGAGCTCAAACACCATATATTTT.